This TCR beta chain is drawn from a study of blood T cell repertoires in COVID-19. Study context: Sources were T cells, B-cell-depleted T cells, or PBMCs; the material itself was cDNA or gDNA.

Per the authors' pipeline: Reference gene primers were amplified, and this amplification served to estimate nucleated cell counts. Sequencing was performed with immunoSEQ multiplex PCR; in TCRdb, only in-frame clones are kept and a portion is missing. Clone size and V and J calls were adopted from that table, with D and trimming inferred from the DNA. The repertoire holds over 100,000 clones, about three quarters seen once, with less than 5% in the top ten. Trimming left V 8 bases short and J 0 bases short, with 8 bases between. Germline-derived CDR1 and CDR2 are SNHLY and FYNNEI. The CDR3 length is 14 residues.

The sample consisted of peripheral blood. The clonotype was recovered from a human donor in a cohort sampled during active or convalescent COVID-19. The rearrangement links TRBV2 to TRBJ1-6; D ambiguous. CDR3 region: CASVRSSYNSPLHF. The CDR3 coding sequence is TGTGCCAGCGTCCGGAGCTCCTATAATTCACCCCTCCACTTT. Supplemented by reference TRBV2 and TRBJ1-6, the full variable domain reads EPEVTQTPSHQVTQMGQEVILRCVPISNHLYFYWYRQILGQKVEFLVSFYNNEISEKSEIFDDQFSVERPDGSNFTLKIRSTKLEDSAMYFCASVRSSYNSPLHFGNGTRLTVT.